This T cell receptor beta chain appears in the sequencing data of a study of T cell repertoires in cytomegalovirus infection. Study-wide context: CMV epitopes in the study were HLA-C-restricted (recently identified) and HLA-B-restricted (well studied). TCR beta signatures that were public indicated CMV infection and matching HLA type.

TCRdb passed the reads through MiXCR, listing each CDR3 protein once. Of hundreds of thousands of distinct CDR3 sequences in the sample, 30% to 35% were seen once. Remarks on this clonotype: Its antigen is still unknown.

Study-wide results and limits: People with CMV and the relevant HLA were identified by cumulative public TCR beta family frequency. Across the ex vivo response, the dominant clonotypes were HLA-C-restricted CMV-specific TCR beta clonotypes.

This receptor was obtained from a human donor in good health (CMV status not recorded). Some clones in this sample may be carry-over from other donors' samples. The material sequenced was cultured PBMCs, taken from culture after CMV antigen stimulation.

The CDR3 bases are TGTGCCAGCAGTGCGCCGGACAGCATCTCTGGAAACACCATATATTTT. Amino acid sequence: CASSAPDSISGNTIYF. The rearrangement uses TRBV6-2 or TRBV6-3 and TRBJ1-3; a possible D gene is TRBD1 (6 bases). Germline V CDR1 and CDR2: MNHEY, SVGEGT. With 5 bases removed from V and 0 bases from J, the gap between germline ends came to 14 bases. The CDR3 loop spans 16 amino acids.